The rows below give T cell receptor beta chains drawn from one sample of a study of blood T cell repertoires in COVID-19. The assay was immunoSEQ multiplex PCR, and TCRdb's table has in-frame clones only and misses some. The sample has around 130,000 clones; around nine tenths are singletons. The sample was peripheral blood. The source of these receptors is an older man with active COVID-19. Both conserved end residues are part of each CDR3. Fields, in order: D gene, V gene, CDR3 length, clone size, J gene, CDR3 DNA, CDR3 protein. The D gene is left open where the match is weak. The size entry is marked missing in some rows and otherwise reads once, few, many or a size class.

TRBD2,TRBV7-9,16,.,TRBJ2-1,TGTGCCAGCAGCTTAGGGCGGGAGGGCCGGTGGAATGAGCAGTTCTTC,CASSLGREGRWNEQFF
.,TRBV9,16,.,TRBJ2-5,TGTGCCAGCAGCGTAGGGGGGCGGGCCTACCAAGAGACCCAGTACTTC,CASSVGGRAYQETQYF
TRBD2,TRBV7-2,15,.,TRBJ2-5,TGTGCCAGCAGCCCGGGACTAGCGGGACAAGAGACCCAGTACTTC,CASSPGLAGQETQYF
.,TRBV7-9,13,.,TRBJ1-4,TGTGCCAGCAGCTTATATACTAATGAAAAACTGTTTTTT,CASSLYTNEKLFF
TRBD2,TRBV24-1,16,.,TRBJ2-2,TGTGCCACCAGTCGGACTAGCGGGGGGTACACCGGGGAGCTGTTTTTT,CATSRTSGGYTGELFF
TRBD1,TRBV30,14,.,TRBJ1-4,TGTGCCTGGAGAAGGCGTGACAGGGGTGAAAAACTGTTTTTT,CAWRRRDRGEKLFF
.,TRBV5-1,13,.,TRBJ2-1,TGCGCCAGCAGCCCGGGAGAGTACAATGAGCAGTTCTTC,CASSPGEYNEQFF
TRBD1,TRBV12-3/TRBV12-4,13,many,TRBJ1-1,TGTGCCAGCAGAGGGAGAACAGGGGGTCAAGCTTTCTTT,CASRGRTGGQAFF
TRBD1,TRBV6-5,14,many,TRBJ2-1,TGTGCCAGCAGACTTACAGGGGACAGCGTATTCCAGTTCTTC,CASRLTGDSVFQFF
TRBD1,TRBV3-1/TRBV3-2,15,.,TRBJ2-3,TGTGCCAGCAGCCCCTGGACAGGGAGCACAGATACGCAGTATTTT,CASSPWTGSTDTQYF
.,TRBV28,14,.,TRBJ2-7,TGTGCCAGCAGTTTTACCGGGAGCTCCTACGAGCAGTACTTC,CASSFTGSSYEQYF
.,TRBV7-2,13,.,TRBJ2-7,TGTGCCAGCAGCCTAAGCCTACCCTACGAGCAGTACTTC,CASSLSLPYEQYF
TRBD1,TRBV27,17,.,TRBJ2-6,TGTGCCAGCAGACCGAGGGACAGTCTCTCTGGGGCCAACGTCCTGACTTTC,CASRPRDSLSGANVLTF
.,TRBV28,15,.,TRBJ1-1,TGTGCCAGCAGTTTCCCCGGCAGGGGGAACACTGAAGCTTTCTTT,CASSFPGRGNTEAFF
TRBD1,TRBV18,18,.,TRBJ1-1,TGTGCCAGCTCACCACTCGGACAGGGGGCGCGAGATCTACCTGAAGCTTTCTTT,CASSPLGQGARDLPEAFF
TRBD2,TRBV7-2,15,.,TRBJ2-7,TGTGCCAGCAGCTCAACTAGCGGGAGAATCCACGAGCAGTACTTC,CASSSTSGRIHEQYF
.,TRBV7-6,12,.,TRBJ1-1,TGTGCCAGCAGCTTAGCTAGCACTGAAGCTTTCTTT,CASSLASTEAFF
.,TRBV12-2,14,.,TRBJ2-7,TGTGCAAGTCGCGGGGGGATATCCACGTACGAGCAGTACTTC,CASRGGISTYEQYF
.,TRBV18,13,.,TRBJ1-6,TGTGCCAGCTCACCATCCCCCGAGGTTCCCCTCCACTTT,CASSPSPEVPLHF
.,TRBV29-1,11,.,TRBJ2-1,TGCAGCGTTGGGGGCAGGGATAGGGCGTTCTTC,CSVGGRDRAFF
TRBD1,TRBV7-2,16,.,TRBJ1-1,TGTGCCAGCAGCCCCGGGACAGGGGGCGTGGGCACTGAAGCTTTCTTT,CASSPGTGGVGTEAFF
TRBD2,TRBV19,16,.,TRBJ2-1,TGTGCCAGTAGTATGGGGACTAGCGGGAGAGGGAATGAGCAGTTCTTC,CASSMGTSGRGNEQFF
TRBD1,TRBV7-9,15,.,TRBJ1-1,TGTGCCAGCAGCCCCGGACAGGGAAGGGACACTGAAGCTTTCTTT,CASSPGQGRDTEAFF
TRBD1,TRBV5-4,13,.,TRBJ1-6,TGTGCCAGCAGCCCGCAGGGGGGTTCACCCCTCCACTTT,CASSPQGGSPLHF
TRBD2,TRBV11-1,15,.,TRBJ2-1,TGTGCCAGCAGCTTAGGTGTAGTAAGCGGGGGGGAGCAGTTCTTC,CASSLGVVSGGEQFF
.,TRBV5-1,16,once,TRBJ2-1,TGCGCCAGCAGCTTGGCCGCGCACAGGGCGAGTAATGAGCAGTTCTTC,CASSLAAHRASNEQFF
.,TRBV9,16,.,TRBJ1-6,TGTGCCAGCAGCGTAGACCAGAGGCCTTATAATTCACCCCTCCACTTT,CASSVDQRPYNSPLHF
TRBD2,TRBV7-2,15,.,TRBJ2-2,TGTGCCAGCAGGCCGACTAGCGGGAGTTCGGGGGAGCTGTTTTTT,CASRPTSGSSGELFF
.,TRBV7-2,15,.,TRBJ2-1,TGTGCCAGCAGCTTGGGGGGGCCCACCTACAATGAGCAGTTCTTC,CASSLGGPTYNEQFF
TRBD1,TRBV2,16,.,TRBJ1-3,TGTGCCAGCAGTCCAGGGGGCGCGGGCTCGGGAAACACCATATATTTT,CASSPGGAGSGNTIYF
.,TRBV29-1,10,.,TRBJ2-1,TGCAGCGTAGCAAACAATGAGCAGTTCTTC,CSVANNEQFF
TRBD1,TRBV29-1,15,.,TRBJ2-7,TGCAGCGTTGGAACCTCCGGGACAGGGCACTACGAGCAGTACTTC,CSVGTSGTGHYEQYF
.,TRBV7-3,15,.,TRBJ2-7,TGTGCCAGCAGCCCCCCCACGACAGGCACCTACGAGCAGTACTTC,CASSPPTTGTYEQYF
TRBD1,TRBV30,12,once,TRBJ1-5,TGTGCCTGGAGTTCGACAGGGGAGCCCCAGCATTTT,CAWSSTGEPQHF
TRBD1,TRBV6-5,13,.,TRBJ1-2,TGTGCCAGTAGTAGGGGGCGCGACTATGGCTACACCTTC,CASSRGRDYGYTF
.,TRBV28,15,.,TRBJ1-5,TGTGCCAGCAGTTCAAAGACAGGTCCTGCGGAGCCCCAGCATTTT,CASSSKTGPAEPQHF
.,TRBV5-5,14,.,TRBJ1-2,TGTGCCAGCAGCCCGACAGGTTCAAACTATGGCTACACCTTC,CASSPTGSNYGYTF
.,TRBV7-2,14,.,TRBJ2-3,TGTGCCAGCAGCTTAGTGGGAGTCCCAGATACGCAGTATTTT,CASSLVGVPDTQYF
TRBD2,TRBV7-6,15,.,TRBJ2-7,TGTGCCAGCAGCGCCTATGCGGGGGGTCCCTACGAGCAGTACTTC,CASSAYAGGPYEQYF
TRBD1,TRBV28,14,.,TRBJ2-1,TGTGCCCTCGCCGGACAGGGCACCCCCAATGAGCAGTTCTTC,CALAGQGTPNEQFF
TRBD2,TRBV5-6,19,.,TRBJ2-1,TGTGCCAGCAGCTTCTCACCCGGGGGGAGTCCCACAATATACAATGAGCAGTTCTTC,CASSFSPGGSPTIYNEQFF
TRBD2,TRBV4-1,16,once,TRBJ2-7,TGCGCCAGCAGCCAAGCGGCGACTAGCGGGCCCTACGAGCAGTACTTC,CASSQAATSGPYEQYF
.,TRBV2,12,.,TRBJ2-5,TGTGCCAGCAATCGGCGGAAAGAGACCCAGTACTTC,CASNRRKETQYF
.,TRBV19,15,.,TRBJ1-5,TGTGCCAGTAGTGGGGAGGGCCTGAGGGAACAGCCCCAGCATTTT,CASSGEGLREQPQHF
TRBD1,TRBV20-1,14,.,TRBJ1-2,TGCAGTGCTAGTGCAGCCGGGACAGCCGCCGGCTACACCTTC,CSASAAGTAAGYTF
.,TRBV9,15,.,TRBJ2-7,TGTGCCAGCAGCGTAAGGGGACTCATTTCCTACGAGCAGTACTTC,CASSVRGLISYEQYF
TRBD1,TRBV19,13,.,TRBJ2-7,TGTGCCAGTAGTACCTGGACAGGCCCCGAGCAGTACTTC,CASSTWTGPEQYF
.,TRBV10-1,12,.,TRBJ2-7,TGCGCCAGCAGTCGGGACTCCTACGAGCAGTACTTC,CASSRDSYEQYF
TRBD1,TRBV11-2,12,.,TRBJ2-7,TGTGCCAGCAGCCTACAGGGGGCCGAGCAGTACTTC,CASSLQGAEQYF
TRBD1,TRBV2,14,.,TRBJ1-5,TGTGCCAGCAGGTCGGGACAGCCCAATCAGCCCCAGCATTTT,CASRSGQPNQPQHF
.,TRBV5-8,14,.,TRBJ2-6,TGTGCCAGCAGCTTAGCCTCGGGGGCCAACGTCCTGACTTTC,CASSLASGANVLTF
.,TRBV21-1,18,.,TRBJ2-5,TGTGCCAGCAGCAAAAGGGGACGCGGGGCGGGAGGTTGGGAGACCCAGTACTTC,CASSKRGRGAGGWETQYF
TRBD2,TRBV24-1,15,once,TRBJ2-1,TGTGCCACCAGTGTAACTAGCGGGAGGAGCGATGAGCAGTTCTTC,CATSVTSGRSDEQFF
.,TRBV24-1,12,.,TRBJ1-2,TGTGCCACGATGGACAAGAACTATGGCTACACCTTC,CATMDKNYGYTF
.,TRBV2,14,.,TRBJ1-1,TGTGCCAGCAGTGAAGCATTCCCCCCTACTGAAGCTTTCTTT,CASSEAFPPTEAFF
TRBD1,TRBV3-1/TRBV3-2,18,.,TRBJ1-4,TGTGCCAGCAGCCCTGGGACAGGGGGAACAGGGGCTAATGAAAAACTGTTTTTT,CASSPGTGGTGANEKLFF
.,TRBV6-1,13,.,TRBJ1-2,TGTGCCAGCAGTGAAGTCACAGGGAGCGGCTACACCTTC,CASSEVTGSGYTF
.,TRBV19,14,.,TRBJ1-1,TGTGCCAGTAGTATTTTAGGGGCCGGGACTGAAGCTTTCTTT,CASSILGAGTEAFF